A selection of T cell receptor beta chains follows, all from one sample in a study of shared clonotypes between healthy human individuals. Sequencing used immunoSEQ multiplex PCR; TCRdb keeps in-frame clones, though not all of them. The profile shows approximately 980,000 clones, about three quarters of them singletons. Specimen: memory CD4+ T cells sorted from blood. The receptors originated from a man younger than 35 in good health. Both conserved end residues are part of each CDR3. Each record gives: J gene, V gene, clone size, D gene, CDR3 DNA, CDR3 protein. The D gene is left open where the match is weak. Only some rows state a clone size, as once, few, many or a class for expanded clones.

TRBJ2-1 | TRBV13 | . | . | TGTGCCAGCAGCTTAGGCGTCAAGGCAACCTACAATGAGCAGTTCTTC | CASSLGVKATYNEQFF
TRBJ1-5 | TRBV27 | . | . | TGTGCCAGCAGTTTATCGGGGGTTAGCAATCAGCCCCAGCATTTT | CASSLSGVSNQPQHF
TRBJ1-2 | TRBV7-2 | . | . | TGTGCCAGCAGCTTACTGGGGCTGAGCTATGGCTACACCTTC | CASSLLGLSYGYTF
TRBJ2-3 | TRBV5-4 | . | . | TGTGCCAGCAGCTGGGACGGCCCCGGCACGCAGTATTTT | CASSWDGPGTQYF
TRBJ2-2 | TRBV15 | . | TRBD1 | TGTGCCACCAGCAGCCGGGACAGGGGGAACACCGGGGAGCTGTTTTTT | CATSSRDRGNTGELFF
TRBJ1-2 | TRBV11-2 | once | . | TGTGCCAGCAGCCTGAGGTTCTCTTATGGCTACACCTTC | CASSLRFSYGYTF
TRBJ1-5 | TRBV5-6 | . | . | TGTGCCAGCAGCCTGGCAGTTAGCAATCAGCCCCAGCATTTT | CASSLAVSNQPQHF
TRBJ2-5 | TRBV18 | . | . | TGTGCCAGCTCACCACCGGAGAAGACCCAGTACTTC | CASSPPEKTQYF
TRBJ2-1 | TRBV19 | . | . | TGTGCCGAGAGGGAGATTGTGGTTGATGAGCAGTTCTTC | CAEREIVVDEQFF
TRBJ2-2 | TRBV30 | once | TRBD2 | TGTGCCTGGGACAAGGGACTAGAATTTACCGGGGAGCTGCTTTTT | CAWDKGLEFTGELLF
TRBJ2-7 | TRBV4-2 | many | TRBD1 | TGTGCCAGCAGCCCTTCCACTCAGAGACAGGGGGTCTCCTACGAGCAGTACTTC | CASSPSTQRQGVSYEQYF
TRBJ2-1 | TRBV7-3 | . | . | TGTGCCAGCAGCTTAGGGCTAGCGAGGCACAATGAGCAGTTCTTC | CASSLGLARHNEQFF
TRBJ2-7 | TRBV5-1 | . | TRBD2 | TGCGCCAGCAGCTCCGGGGCGGGAGGGCCCTACGAGCAGTACTTC | CASSSGAGGPYEQYF
TRBJ1-2 | TRBV6-1 | . | . | TGTGCCAGCAGTGAAGGCGACGCCGTCTATGGCTACACCTTC | CASSEGDAVYGYTF